This TCR beta chain derives from a study of cytomegalovirus exposure and HLA in healthy donors. Measured with immunoSEQ multiplex PCR; TCRdb has only the in-frame clones, and not every one. The sample lists under 85,000 clones; 94% were seen once. The CDR3 sequence is 15 residues long. Germline V gene sequence: CDR1 SNHLY, CDR2 FYNNEI. V was clipped by 5 bases and J by 3 bases; unmatched bases: 4. The J gene is TRBJ2-1, the V gene TRBV2; 10 bases match TRBD1. The sequencing input was PBMCs. The origin of this receptor is a woman under 30 in good health and CMV-seronegative. This CDR3 is CASSTRDRGYNEQFF. The DNA for the CDR3 is TGTGCCAGCAGTACCCGGGACAGGGGCTACAATGAGCAGTTCTTC.